Listed below are T cell receptor beta chains from one sample, sequenced in a study of CD8+CD57+ T cells in acquired aplastic anemia. One entry per CDR3 protein, called by TCRdb with MiXCR from the reads. This table has roughly 260,000 distinct CDR3 sequences, 40% to 50% appearing once. The specimen was sorted CD4+, CD8+, or CD8+CD57+ T cells (not recorded which) from PBMCs. The source is a human donor with aplastic anemia. The CDR3 runs from the conserved cysteine through the conserved F or W. The D gene is left open where the match is weak. Rows give clone size only sometimes, using once, few, many, or a class for an expanded clone.

TRBD1	NA	TRBV6-4	TRBJ1-3	TGTGCCAGCTCCGGGACAGACACTGGAAACACCATATATTTT	CASSGTDTGNTIYF
NA	NA	TRBV9	TRBJ2-5	TGTGCCAGCAGCCCTCCAGCGGGCTCCCAAGAGACCCAGTACTTC	CASSPPAGSQETQYF
NA	NA	TRBV29-1	TRBJ1-2	TGCAGCGTTGGGGCAGGGACTAACTATGGCTACACCTTC	CSVGAGTNYGYTF
TRBD1	few	TRBV9	TRBJ1-2	TGTGCCAGCAGCGGGTTTAAACAGGGGATGGGAGACTATGGCTACACCTTC	CASSGFKQGMGDYGYTF
NA	NA	TRBV4-1	TRBJ1-1	TGCGCCAGCAGCCAAGAGGTCCTACTGGGCACTGAAGCTTTCTTT	CASSQEVLLGTEAFF
NA	NA	TRBV2	TRBJ2-1	TGTGCCAGCAGGGTTGGCAATGAGCAGTTCTTC	CASRVGNEQFF
TRBD1	NA	TRBV27	TRBJ1-5	TGTGCCAGCAGTCCCAAGGCGACAGGGGGCAATCAGCCCCAGCATTTT	CASSPKATGGNQPQHF
NA	few	TRBV6-4	TRBJ2-7	TGTGCCAGCAGTTTAGGGAGCAGGTACGAGCAGTACTTC	CASSLGSRYEQYF
NA	few	TRBV2	TRBJ2-5	TGTGCCAGCAGTGAATCGTCTAGTAAAGAGACCCAGTACTTC	CASSESSSKETQYF
NA	NA	TRBV19	TRBJ1-4	TGTGCCAGTAGTGGAGGGCGTGCGACTAATGAAAAACTGTTTTTT	CASSGGRATNEKLFF
NA	NA	TRBV27	TRBJ1-1	TGTGCCAGCAGTTTGACGGATTTGAACACTGAAGCTTTCTTT	CASSLTDLNTEAFF
TRBD1	many	TRBV2	TRBJ1-6	TGTGCCAGCAGGCCAAGACAGGGGACCTACGATTCACCCCTCCACTTT	CASRPRQGTYDSPLHF
NA	NA	TRBV6-2/TRBV6-3	TRBJ2-1	TGTGCCAGCAGTCCCCGTTCTACCCAGGGGATCGGTGAGCAGTCCTTC	CASSPRSTQGIGEQSF
TRBD1	NA	TRBV4-1	TRBJ1-2	TGCGCCAGCACTGGGACAGGGTTGGACTATGGCTACACCTTC	CASTGTGLDYGYTF
NA	many	TRBV6-5	TRBJ2-7	TGTGCCAGCAGTGCCGGACAGTCAACCGAGCAGTACTTC	CASSAGQSTEQYF
TRBD2	NA	TRBV28	TRBJ2-1	TGTGCCAGCAGGGGTGCGGGGGACCCATACAATGAGCAGTTCTTC	CASRGAGDPYNEQFF
NA	many	TRBV6-1	TRBJ1-2	TGTGCCAGCAGTGAAGCGCGGCAGATTAACTATGGCTACACCTTC	CASSEARQINYGYTF
NA	NA	TRBV10-3	TRBJ1-1	TGTGCCATCAGTGATGGACAGTTGACTGAAGCTTTCTTT	CAISDGQLTEAFF
TRBD2	NA	TRBV29-1	TRBJ2-5	TGCAGCGTTGAGCTAGCGGGGGGGCCTGAGACCCAGTACTTC	CSVELAGGPETQYF
NA	many	TRBV5-8	TRBJ1-2	TGTGCCAGCAGCGGGGGTTTGAGTGGCTACACCTTC	CASSGGLSGYTF
TRBD2	few	TRBV25-1	TRBJ2-2	TGTGCCAGCAGTGATGAAGGCCGAGCGGGAGGGGACACCGGGGAGCTGTTTTTT	CASSDEGRAGGDTGELFF
TRBD2	NA	TRBV7-2	TRBJ2-7	TGTGCCAGCAGCTACGGGACTAGCGGGGGACAACGTCTCGAGCAGTACTTC	CASSYGTSGGQRLEQYF
TRBD1	few	TRBV27	TRBJ1-5	TGTGCCAGCAGTTTTGGTCAGGGGGCTTCAACGCCCCAGCATTTT	CASSFGQGASTPQHF
TRBD1	once	TRBV7-2	TRBJ1-1	TGTGCCAGCAGGGTACAGGGGGACACTGAAGCTTTCTTT	CASRVQGDTEAFF
TRBD2	many	TRBV6-4	TRBJ2-1	TGTGCCAGCAGTGACGGCTTGCGGGGGGGCAGGGATGAGCAGTTCTTC	CASSDGLRGGRDEQFF
NA	many	TRBV5-8	TRBJ2-5	TGTGCCAGCAGCAATAGACAGATAAGTGGAGAGACCCAGTACTTC	CASSNRQISGETQYF
TRBD2	many	TRBV6-1	TRBJ2-2	TGTGCCAGCAGTAAACTAGCGGAAGGGCTGTTTTTT	CASSKLAEGLFF
NA	NA	TRBV25-1	TRBJ1-2	TGTGCCAGCAGTTCCCCGGGTAACTATGGCTACACCTTC	CASSSPGNYGYTF
TRBD1	many	TRBV12-3/TRBV12-4	TRBJ2-1	TGTGCCAGCAGCTCACGACAGGGGAATTACAATGAGCAGTTCTTC	CASSSRQGNYNEQFF
NA	few	TRBV7-9	TRBJ2-6	TGTGCCAGCAGCTTGGCCAAGGCCCTGACTTTC	CASSLAKALTF
TRBD2	NA	TRBV10-2	TRBJ2-7	TGCGCCAGCAGTGACGCGGGAGAGGGCGAGCAGTACTTC	CASSDAGEGEQYF
NA	few	TRBV7-9	TRBJ2-7	TGTGCCAGCAGCTTAGATGACAGAGTATCCTACGAGCAGTACTTC	CASSLDDRVSYEQYF
TRBD1	NA	TRBV7-9	TRBJ2-7	TGTGCCAGCAGCTCCGGGACAGGGGTCGACGAGCAGTACTTC	CASSSGTGVDEQYF
NA	many	TRBV7-6	TRBJ2-7	TGTGCCAGCAGCTTAGAAATGGAAAGAACCTACGAGCAGTACTTC	CASSLEMERTYEQYF
TRBD1	NA	TRBV7-9	TRBJ2-1	TGTGCCAGCAGCTCCTATACAGGGGGCGCGGGGAATGAGCAGTTCTTC	CASSSYTGGAGNEQFF
NA	NA	TRBV10-3	TRBJ1-1	TGTGCCATCGAGAGGGAGGTAAACACTGAAGCTTTCTTT	CAIEREVNTEAFF
NA	NA	TRBV7-9	TRBJ1-2	TGTGCCACCGATCGATTAGCGGGGGATGACTACACCTTC	CATDRLAGDDYTF
TRBD1	many	TRBV5-6	TRBJ1-1	TGTGCCAGCAGCCAAGGGACAGGGGGCGCCTTTACTGAAGCTTTCTTT	CASSQGTGGAFTEAFF